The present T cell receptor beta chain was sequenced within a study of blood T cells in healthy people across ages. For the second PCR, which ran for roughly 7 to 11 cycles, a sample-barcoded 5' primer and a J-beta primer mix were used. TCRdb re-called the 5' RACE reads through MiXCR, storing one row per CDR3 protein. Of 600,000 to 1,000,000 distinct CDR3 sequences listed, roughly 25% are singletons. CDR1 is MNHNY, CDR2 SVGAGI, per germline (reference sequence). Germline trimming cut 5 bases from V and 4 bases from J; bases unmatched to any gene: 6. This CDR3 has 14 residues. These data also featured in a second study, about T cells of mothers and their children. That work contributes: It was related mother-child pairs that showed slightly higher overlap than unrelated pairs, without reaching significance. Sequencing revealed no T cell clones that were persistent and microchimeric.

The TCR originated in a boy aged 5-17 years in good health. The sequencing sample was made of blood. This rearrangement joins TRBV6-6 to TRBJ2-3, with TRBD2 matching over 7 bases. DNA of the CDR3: TGTGCCAGCAGTGGGACGGGGGGTCCAGATACGCAGTATTTT. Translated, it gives CASSGTGGPDTQYF.